This T cell receptor (beta chain) was sequenced in a study of patients and donors after allogeneic stem cell transplantation. V was shortened by 1 base and J by 2 bases, with 15 bases between the two germline ends. Germline CDR1 reads DFQATT; CDR2 reads SNEGSKA (reference sequence). The CDR3 runs to 15 residues. TCRdb redid the calling of the RT-PCR reads with MiXCR, one entry per CDR3 protein. This sample carries over 350,000 distinct CDR3 sequences, 16% of them seen once, and the ten largest clones take 7.2%. This chain links TRBV20-1 with TRBJ2-7; no firm D call. What was sequenced was blood, either unsorted or a sorted T cell fraction (not recorded which). This TCR came from a human donor who was either an allogeneic HSCT recipient or a stem cell or donor lymphocyte infusion donor (not recorded which). It is not recorded whose cells these are; they may come from a transplant donor. The CDR3 DNA reads TGCAGTGCTAGAGCCGATAGTGGGTGGGCCTACGAGCAGTACTTC. This sequence encodes CSARADSGWAYEQYF.